This TCR beta chain comes out of a study of control samples from healthy donors and cancer patients. This clone has a single count. This CDR3 spans 16 amino acids. V shed 3 bases, J shed 4 bases, and the junction held 11 bases outside the gene matches. From germline, CDR1 is ENHRY and CDR2 SYGVKD. Some clones are missing from TCRdb's copy, which holds only in-frame ones; the method was immunoSEQ multiplex PCR. The sample has about 90,000 clones; 90% are singletons. The J gene is TRBJ1-2, the V gene TRBV10-3; 7 bases align to TRBD1. The clonotype comes from a woman aged 18-29 years in good health. The specimen sequenced was blood. The DNA of the CDR3 is TGTGCCATCAGTGAAACACACAGGGGAGATGTCTATGGCTACACCTTC. Protein product: CAISETHRGDVYGYTF.